This TCR beta chain was documented in a study of blood T cell repertoires in COVID-19. Study at large: COVID-19 samples collected from the United States, Italy and Spain covered acute and convalescent phases. Sources were T cells, B-cell-depleted T cells, or PBMCs; the material itself was cDNA or gDNA.

As originally analysed: Amplifying reference gene primers gave estimates of nucleated cell counts. Using immunoSEQ multiplex PCR, the repertoire was profiled, and TCRdb retains in-frame clones only, with some absent. V, J and clone size were drawn from that table, and D and trimming were deduced from the DNA. The sample carries 190,000 or so clones, around 90% recorded once. The clonotype comes from a man in his fifties with acute or convalescent COVID-19. The specimen sequenced was peripheral blood.

The DNA of the CDR3 is TGCAGCGTTGAAGAAGCGGGGGTCTCCTACGAGCAGTACTTC. It specifies CSVEEAGVSYEQYF. The chain recombines TRBV29-1 with TRBJ2-7; 8 bases agree with TRBD2. Unmatched junction bases numbered 1, after V lost 0 bases and J lost 0 bases. Germline values: CDR1 SQVTM, CDR2 ANQGSEA. The CDR3 loop spans 14 amino acids.